This TCR beta chain was sequenced for a study of shared clonotypes between healthy human individuals. Overall study: Researchers assigned three CD4 naive, three CD4 memory, two CD8 naive and one CD8 memory plate to each donor.

Cells designated naive CD8 were CD45RO-negative and were positively selected for CCR7, with terminally differentiated effector memory CD45RA+ cells excluded. With regard to this clone: Its antigen is not identified.

Germline CDR1 and CDR2: MNHNS and SASEGT. The CDR3 length is 14 residues. J gave up 1 base and V 8 bases, and 6 bases lay outside the gene matches. Measured with immunoSEQ multiplex PCR; TCRdb has only the in-frame clones, and not every one. The sample shows around 2,100,000 clones, about 95% of them seen only once. Notes on the study in general: Naive CD4 clonotype sharing across a few donors was 4.5% to 6%.

The source material was naive CD8+ T cells sorted from blood. The rearrangement links TRBV6-1 to TRBJ2-7; 9 nucleotides match TRBD1. The receptor comes from a man aged 18 to 29 in good health. This CDR3 reads CASPGGTGSYEQYF. Here the CDR3 DNA reads TGTGCCAGCCCAGGAGGGACAGGGTCCTACGAGCAGTACTTC.